This note documents a single TCR beta chain sequence. This sample is drawn from a study of control samples from healthy donors and cancer patients. The assay was immunoSEQ multiplex PCR, and TCRdb's table has in-frame clones only and misses some. The sample includes 50,000 or so clones, roughly 95% of them seen just once. The V gene's germline CDR1 is SEHNR and CDR2 FQNEAQ (reference sequence). This CDR3 comprises 15 residues. V was pared by 5 bases and J by 5 bases, with 5 bases of the junction left unmatched. The specimen sequenced was blood. The rearrangement links TRBV7-9 to TRBJ2-1; 11 bases are a match to TRBD1. The TCR comes from a woman aged 18-29 years in good health. The CDR3 region is CASSPGQGANNEQFF. The CDR3 bases are TGTGCCAGCAGCCCTGGACAGGGGGCAAACAATGAGCAGTTCTTC.